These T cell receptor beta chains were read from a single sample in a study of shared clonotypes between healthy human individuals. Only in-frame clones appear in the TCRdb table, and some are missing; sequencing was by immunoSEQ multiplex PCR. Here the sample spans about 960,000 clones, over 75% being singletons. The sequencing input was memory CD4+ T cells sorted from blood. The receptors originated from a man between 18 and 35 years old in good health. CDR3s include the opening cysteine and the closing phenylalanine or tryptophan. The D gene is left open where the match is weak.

CASSESGQGRAGANVLTF,TRBJ2-6,TRBV6-1,.
CASSLWGSYEQYF,TRBJ2-7,TRBV5-6,.
CASSPGLARGEQFF,TRBJ2-1,TRBV7-3,.
CASSLGWRMNTEAFF,TRBJ1-1,TRBV5-5,.
CASGLVLWDRGDSYEQYF,TRBJ2-7,TRBV12-5,TRBD1
CASSEALVLDAYTQYF,TRBJ2-3,TRBV2,.
CASSHPFGTDSNQPQHF,TRBJ1-5,TRBV4-1,.
CASNRRGNEKLFF,TRBJ1-4,TRBV19,.
CASSWDRVGEKLFF,TRBJ1-4,TRBV27,TRBD1
CASTTGPKDGGSNQPQHF,TRBJ1-5,TRBV19,.
CAVPKGLTSYEQYF,TRBJ2-7,TRBV14,.
CASSPRTSGRRDEQYF,TRBJ2-7,TRBV18,TRBD2
CASADDAATEAFF,TRBJ1-1,TRBV10-2,.
CSVEGQGNQPQHF,TRBJ1-5,TRBV29-1,TRBD1
CASSPGTGGEQFF,TRBJ2-1,TRBV4-2,.
CASSLPLYGHSPLHF,TRBJ1-6,TRBV11-2,.
CASSPGTIEYF,TRBJ2-5,TRBV18,TRBD2
CASNQGGGSDNEQFF,TRBJ2-1,TRBV7-4,.
CASSETSATFF,TRBJ1-1,TRBV28,.
CASSDRFRAFF,TRBJ1-1,TRBV6-5,.
CASSLAGLAGTGELFF,TRBJ2-2,TRBV5-4,TRBD2
CASSAQKSGNEKLFF,TRBJ1-4,TRBV2,.
CASRSGRQGGLETQYF,TRBJ2-5,TRBV19,.
CASSLSTSGLSSTDTQYF,TRBJ2-3,TRBV11-2,TRBD2
CASSGSGGSSYEQYF,TRBJ2-7,TRBV6-5,TRBD2
CASSLAPGQGVPLHF,TRBJ1-6,TRBV7-2,TRBD1
CASRLGQSSADTQYF,TRBJ2-3,TRBV6-6,TRBD1
CASSLAFASGETQYF,TRBJ2-5,TRBV7-2,TRBD2
CAIKPGLGSSYEQYF,TRBJ2-7,TRBV10-3,TRBD2
CASRIIKQGRWTVLLNTEAFF,TRBJ1-1,TRBV10-1,TRBD1
CASSPRGTETQYF,TRBJ2-5,TRBV18,.
CASSYGGVDEQFF,TRBJ2-1,TRBV27,.
CASSKQGGQFEQYF,TRBJ2-7,TRBV19,TRBD1
CASSVEELAGGEQYF,TRBJ2-7,TRBV9,TRBD2
CASSLVQGARTNEKLFF,TRBJ1-4,TRBV5-1,TRBD1
CASSRPGQGSPLHF,TRBJ1-6,TRBV27,TRBD1
CASSYSNQPQHF,TRBJ1-5,TRBV19,.
CASSLDQPRYGKLFF,TRBJ1-4,TRBV11-2,.
CASRRQEVNTEAFF,TRBJ1-1,TRBV6-6,.
CASSPRSGGSLSYNEQFF,TRBJ2-1,TRBV7-2,TRBD2
CASNPRDKYNSPLHF,TRBJ1-6,TRBV28,.
CASSFPSGEQTQYF,TRBJ2-5,TRBV5-1,TRBD2